This T cell receptor (beta chain) emerged from a study of blood T cell repertoires in COVID-19. The overall study: PBMCs, B-cell-depleted T cells, or T cells provided the cDNA or gDNA that made up the material.

The CDR3 totals 20 residues. Germline CDR1 is LGHDT and CDR2 is YNNKEL (reference sequence). V gave up 5 bases and J gave up 1 base, with 24 bases separating them. TCRdb's copy holds only in-frame clones and misses some; the assay was immunoSEQ multiplex PCR. The table includes some 140,000 clones, about 87% detected once. This clonotype was obtained from a man aged 50 to 60 with active COVID-19. The material sequenced was peripheral blood. The rearrangement links TRBV3-1 (or the pseudogene TRBV3-2) to TRBJ1-6; possible D gene TRBD1, 6 bases. Here the CDR3 DNA reads TGTGCCAGCAGCACCGGTTGGCGGCAGGGGAAGGGGTCCTATAATTCACCCCTCCACTTT. This encodes CASSTGWRQGKGSYNSPLHF.